This TCR beta chain was profiled in a study of regulatory T cells in long-lasting Graves disease. Libraries of TCR beta came from iRepertoire HTBI primers plus Arm-PCR of CDR3 regions. TCRdb itself ran the multiplex PCR reads through MiXCR, one entry per CDR3 protein. Here the sample spans roughly 700,000 distinct CDR3 sequences, about 30% being singletons. V gave up 0 bases and J gave up 2 bases, with 8 bases separating them. This CDR3 has 15 amino acids. Germline CDR1 reads SGHRS; CDR2 reads YFSETQ. Specified time point: persistent/refractory GD, antithyroid drugs over 5 years with positive TRAb. RNA from PBMCs was the source of the TCR library. Only a few counts were recorded for this clonotype.

The chain carries TRBV5-1 and TRBJ1-4; D is unresolved. The clonotype was recovered from a female donor with Graves disease. The sequencing here drew on peripheral blood mononuclear cells (PBMCs), taken when the disease was refractory, from a patient treated with antithyroid drugs. The CDR3 spells CASSLETLTNEKLFF. CDR3 bases: TGCGCCAGCAGCTTGGAGACCCTGACTAATGAAAAACTGTTTTTT.